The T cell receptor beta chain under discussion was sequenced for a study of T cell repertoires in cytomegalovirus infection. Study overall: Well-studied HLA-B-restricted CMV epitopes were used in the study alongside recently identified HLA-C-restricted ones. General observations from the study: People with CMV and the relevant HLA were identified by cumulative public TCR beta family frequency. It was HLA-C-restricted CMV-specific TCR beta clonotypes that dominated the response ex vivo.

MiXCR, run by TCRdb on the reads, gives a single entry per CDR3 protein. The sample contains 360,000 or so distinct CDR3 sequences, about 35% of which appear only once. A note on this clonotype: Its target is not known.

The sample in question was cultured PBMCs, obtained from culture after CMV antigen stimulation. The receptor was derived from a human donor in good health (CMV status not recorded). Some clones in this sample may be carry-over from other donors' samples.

DNA of the CDR3: TGCGCCAGCAGCCAAGCTGCTAGCGGGAAAGGTAGAGAGACCCAGTACTTC. As protein: CASSQAASGKGRETQYF. V usage is TRBV4-3 and J usage is TRBJ2-5; TRBD2 matches at 9 bases. The CDR3 extends over 17 amino acids. Germline V CDR1 and CDR2: LGHNA, YSLEER. J was trimmed by 4 bases and V by 1 base; bases with no gene match: 10.